Included here is one T cell receptor beta chain sequence, with context. V lost 1 base and J lost 3; bases outside the gene matches: 3. This CDR3 spans 15 amino acids. Per the germline V gene, CDR1 is MNHEY and CDR2 is SVGAGI. This sample is part of a study of cytomegalovirus exposure and HLA in healthy donors. Overall study context: Sequencing of around 200 million T cells in an earlier analysis found 90 million to 120 million unique TCR beta sequences.

The PCR contained 60 Vbeta and 13 Jbeta primers. Profiling relied on immunoSEQ multiplex PCR, and the TCRdb table lists in-frame clones only, not all of them. Of approximately 150,000 clones detected, roughly 80% appear once; the ten largest clones hold approximately 7%. Sequencing was performed on PBMCs. The sequence derives from a woman in her thirties in good health and CMV-seropositive. The chain joins TRBV6-5 to TRBJ1-5; 7 positions match TRBD1. The CDR3 loop reads CASSYLGGPNQPQHF. As DNA, the CDR3 is TGTGCCAGCAGTTACTTAGGGGGCCCCAATCAGCCCCAGCATTTT.